This T cell receptor beta chain emerged from a study of PD-1 blockade in classical Hodgkin lymphoma (dated by TCRdb to 2019 to 2021). Looking at the study overall: Nivolumab dosing was 3 mg/kg intravenously every 2 weeks, continuing until either disease progression or unacceptable toxicity. To define a peripheral blood immune signature of response to PD-1 blockade in classical Hodgkin lymphoma, the study combined TCR beta sequencing with CyTOF.

Per the publication, the time point label means: cycle 2 day 1 (C2D1) of nivolumab. Every trial patient had relapsed after autologous stem cell transplantation, and cohorts A, B and C differed in prior brentuximab vedotin exposure. The trial cohort was composed of about 60 patients with relapsed/refractory classical Hodgkin lymphoma, for whom complete response, partial response or progressive disease was recorded as best overall response. Single-agent nivolumab was administered to trial patients in the multi-cohort phase II CheckMate 205 trial. An independent review committee assessed best overall response by applying the 2007 International Working Group response criteria. Trial PBMCs were collected just before the start of nivolumab (C1D1) and during therapy at cycle 2 day 1 and cycle 4 day 1. Peripheral blood was collected in 8 mL Vacutainer Cell Preparation Tubes, from which PBMCs were isolated by centrifugation and then cryopreserved.

Genomic DNA was extracted with the Qiagen DNeasy kit from unsorted PBMCs and from negatively selected CD4+ and CD8+ fractions. Amplification of TCR beta CDR3 regions was done by immunoSEQ multiplex PCR with primers that anneal to V and J segments. A synthetic immune receptor repertoire was used to minimize amplification bias, and remaining bias was computationally removed after sequencing. In the authors' own workflow: Custom Python scripts were used to quantify repertoire diversity as the Shannon entropy index. Unsorted, CD4+ and CD8+ repertoires were analyzed separately, except for combined analyses in which CD4+ and CD8+ sequences were merged in silico. A clone was considered expanded if an increase in frequency of at least 2-fold after treatment relative to C1D1 was found, and a pseudocount of 0.5 was applied to clones undetected at baseline. Clones with 0 or 1 copy at C1D1 were classified as singleton clones, and clones with 2 or more copies were classified as non-singleton clones. Clones expanded in unsorted samples were annotated as CD4+, CD8+ or unknown by matching protein sequences in sorted samples from the same patient. Diversity changes from C1D1 to C4D1 were tested in paired samples using Wilcoxon tests. TCRdb took over this immuneACCESS table, retaining in-frame rearrangements with V and J assigned. Such tables are incomplete; in checked studies, under half of the missing clones stem from an unresolved V gene, and the remainder is unexplained. That table is the source of V, J and clone size, and D and trimming were worked out from the DNA. Across this sample there are 50,000 or so clones, with over 60% seen only once. Clones ranked in the top ten supply over 12% of the sample.

Comments on this clone: Its binding antigen is unknown. No much larger clone is present one base from it, and per-base qualities are unavailable.

Reading from cysteine to phenylalanine, the CDR3 counts 13 amino acids. The DNA shown is the 39-base CDR3, in frame from base 1. V is clipped by 4 bases and J by 7 bases, and the sequence between their germline boundaries is 16 bases long. Per the germline V gene, SQVTM is the CDR1 and ANQGSEA is the CDR2. General findings and caveats noted by the study authors: Lower diversity was observed in patients in whom nivolumab was started less than 1 year after ASCT, and these patients were excluded from later analyses so that confounding by immune reconstitution would be avoided. A significant rise by C4D1 was seen in CD4+ but not CD8+ TCR diversity (p=0.0027 vs p=0.16), with the rise being most apparent in complete responders (p=0.02). The study was limited to a single clinical trial cohort, and causes of repertoire differences, possibly disease activity or prior therapy, remained undefined. Baseline diversity similar to that of newly diagnosed patients was observed in trial patients achieving complete response, whereas significantly lower diversity was observed in partial responders and progressors. Baseline TCR diversity was reported to be lower in newly diagnosed patients than in healthy donors, and even lower in relapsed/refractory patients.

This sample comprised peripheral blood mononuclear cells (PBMCs), obtained before the second cycle of nivolumab. The chain uses TRBV29-1 and TRBJ1-2; TRBD1 might be the D gene, on 5 matching bases. This clonotype originated in a human donor with classical Hodgkin lymphoma. The CDR3 here reads CSVVQVEVGGYTF. In nucleotide form, the sequence is TGCAGCGTTGTACAGGTGGAGGTGGGTGGCTACACCTTC.